Shown below are 5 T cell receptor beta chains from a single sample sequenced in a study of blood T cells in healthy people across ages (dated by TCRdb to the mid-2010s). Library preparation employed 5' RACE. Data came from an Illumina HiSeq 2500. A second 7 to 11 cycle PCR used a sample-barcoded 5' primer and a J-beta primer mix. TCRdb trimmed the raw reads at Q25, called clones with MiXCR and kept productive beta chains. When rows share a CDR3 protein, they turn into one entry using the most common DNA and genes. Here the sample has 750,000 or so distinct CDR3 sequences; 20% to 25% occur a single time. The top ten clones comprise more than 8% of the sample. These data also formed part of another study, on T cells of mothers and their children.

Source material: blood. The receptor set was obtained from a boy between 10 and 17 years old in good health.

This chain links TRBV11-1 with TRBJ1-1; TRBD1 aligns across 7 bases. The CDR3 consists of 20 residues. V trimming: 2 bases; J trimming: 3 bases; junction bases outside the gene matches: 21. Germline CDR1 SGHAT, CDR2 FQDESV (reference sequence). The CDR3 coding sequence is TGTGCCAGCAGCTTATTCCGCCACATAAATGCAGGGGGGTTGGACACTGAAGCTTTCTTT. Encoded protein: CASSLFRHINAGGLDTEAFF.

This clonotype turned up a few times. V gene TRBV15 combines with J gene TRBJ2-1, with D perhaps matching TRBD2 (5 bases). The CDR3 spans 15 residues. Germline CDR1 LNHNV, CDR2 YYDKDF (reference sequence). V was pared by 6 bases and J by 3 bases, with 15 bases between. This CDR3 reads CATSSRSGYYNEQFF. In nucleotides, the CDR3 is TGTGCCACCAGTTCCAGGAGCGGATACTACAATGAGCAGTTCTTC.

The CDR3 DNA is TGTGCCAGCAGCGATGGACAGGGAGGATCCGTGAACACTGAAGCTTTCTTT. Its protein product is CASSDGQGGSVNTEAFF. The rearrangement joins TRBV7-9 to TRBJ1-1; 8 nucleotides line up with TRBD1. The junction had 11 bases not matched to a gene; V was cut back by 5 bases and J by 0 bases. This CDR3 spans 17 amino acids. Germline V gene lookup returns CDR1 SEHNR and CDR2 FQNEAQ (reference sequence).

This clonotype was detected only a few times. V usage is TRBV3-1 and J usage is TRBJ1-2; a weak D match, TRBD1 (5 bases). Trimming left V 3 bases short and J 8 bases short, with 22 bases between. The CDR3 sequence is 16 residues long. Germline V lookup: CDR1 LGHDT, CDR2 YNNKEL (reference sequence). As DNA, the CDR3 is TGTGCCAGCAGCCAGCTGACAGACCCCTCCTTCTCCGGCTACACCTTC. This gives the protein CASSQLTDPSFSGYTF.

The J gene is TRBJ2-5, the V gene TRBV5-1, with D perhaps given as TRBD1 or TRBD2 (5 bases each). This CDR3 region has 15 residues. The germline V gene encodes CDR1 SGHRS and CDR2 YFSETQ. The V end was cut by 2 bases, the J end by 3 bases, with 14 bases between. The CDR3 reads CASSLTGPKEETQYF. The CDR3 DNA reads TGCGCCAGCAGCTTAACGGGACCCAAAGAAGAGACCCAGTACTTC.